One sample yielded the 14 T cell receptor beta chains listed below, sequenced in a study of shared clonotypes between healthy human individuals. This table comes from immunoSEQ multiplex PCR, and its TCRdb copy is limited to in-frame clones, with some not included. The sample includes approximately 88,000 clones, 60% to 70% of them seen just once. The sample taken for sequencing was memory CD8+ T cells sorted from blood. Subset indicated: CD45RO+ cells pooled with CCR7-negative TemRA cells. The receptors were gathered from a man in his thirties or forties in good health.

The chain links TRBV6-5 to TRBJ2-7; 7 nucleotides agree with TRBD2. This CDR3 spans 14 amino acids. CDR1 is MNHEY and CDR2 is SVGAGI in the germline V gene. The V and J ends lost 9 bases and 3 bases, in that order; junction bases with no gene match: 11. The CDR3 region is CASQIQTSNYEQYF. For the CDR3, the DNA is TGTGCCAGTCAAATTCAGACTAGCAACTACGAGCAGTACTTC.

This sequence joins TRBV9 and TRBJ2-6; possible D gene TRBD2, 5 bases. Trimming stripped 4 bases from V and 1 base from J, with 12 bases between. The CDR3 covers 16 residues. Looked up from germline, CDR1 is SGDLS and CDR2 is YYNGEE. This CDR3 is CASSQTLGSGANVLTF. The CDR3 nucleotides are TGTGCCAGCAGCCAAACACTAGGGTCTGGGGCCAACGTCCTGACTTTC.

CDR3 in amino acids: CASSLTWGTRAYEQYF. The CDR3 DNA is TGTGCCAGCAGCTTGACTTGGGGGACCCGCGCCTACGAGCAGTACTTC. This chain uses TRBV11-2 with TRBJ2-7; perhaps D is TRBD1 or TRBD2 (5 bases each). In germline, CDR1 is SGHAT, CDR2 FQNNGV. This CDR3 comprises 16 residues. The V end lost 3 bases, the J end lost 2 bases, and 17 bases lay between the germline ends.

The chain couples TRBV6-5 to TRBJ2-7; D is unclear. The V end lost 8 bases, the J end lost 0 bases, and 14 bases lay between the germline ends. The CDR3 is 14 amino acids. Germline V gene sequence: CDR1 MNHEY, CDR2 SVGAGI. The CDR3 sequence: CASHRAGLSYEQYF. In nucleotides, the CDR3 is TGTGCCAGCCATCGGGCCGGGCTCTCCTACGAGCAGTACTTC.

By proportion, this clone is medium-sized (0.01 to 0.1%). Other DNA sequences in the same sample also yield this CDR3. The V call is TRBV19, the J call TRBJ2-7; D possibly corresponds to TRBD2 (5 bases). Germline-derived CDR1 and CDR2 are LNHDA and SQIVND (reference sequence). Trimming stripped 3 bases from V and 2 bases from J, with 11 bases between. CDR3 length: 14 amino acids. Written as DNA, the CDR3 is TGTGCCAGTAGTATTGGGCTGCGGGCCTACGAGCAGTACTTC. Its protein product is CASSIGLRAYEQYF.

The chain links TRBV20-1 to TRBJ1-5; D gene uncertain. Looked up from germline, CDR1 is DFQATT and CDR2 is SNEGSKA (reference sequence). The CDR3 runs 11 residues. The V and J ends lost 5 bases and 1 base respectively, with 3 bases between them. For the CDR3, the DNA is TGCAGTGCTCAGAGCAATCAGCCCCAGCATTTT. Protein sequence: CSAQSNQPQHF.

This clone has just one count. This chain connects TRBV2 to TRBJ2-7, with D unclear. Trimming shortened V by 7 bases and J by 4 bases, and 5 bases separated the two germline ends. The CDR3 has 10 amino acids. Per the germline V gene, CDR1 is SNHLY and CDR2 is FYNNEI. CDR3 nucleotide sequence: TGTGCCAGCAAGGAGTACGAGCAGTACTTC. Its protein product is CASKEYEQYF.

The chain combines TRBV4-2 with TRBJ2-6; D call uncertain. The CDR3 consists of 15 residues. Germline V gene data show CDR1 as LGHNA and CDR2 as YNFKEQ. Trimming pared 4 bases from V and 1 base from J, leaving 8 bases between. The CDR3 coding sequence is TGTGCCAGCAGCCCCGTCAGGTCTGGGGCCAACGTCCTGACTTTC. Translation gives CASSPVRSGANVLTF.

The chain recombines TRBV7-8 with TRBJ2-1, with 7 bases lining up with TRBD2. This CDR3 has 15 amino acids. The V segment lost 2 bases and the J segment 5 bases; nucleotides outside the gene matches: 6. Germline assignment: CDR1 SGHVS and CDR2 FQNEAQ. CDR3 bases: TGTGCCAGCAGCTTAAGGCGGGCGGGGGACAATGAGCAGTTCTTC. Translating gives CASSLRRAGDNEQFF.

This chain connects TRBV7-2 to TRBJ2-3; TRBD2 aligns across 11 bases. Per germline, CDR1 SGHTA and CDR2 FQGNSA. The V and J ends lost 1 base and 7 bases, in that order; junction bases with no gene match: 4. The CDR3 sequence is 15 residues long. The DNA for the CDR3 is TGTGCCAGCAGCTTAGGCTCTAGCGGGGGGTATACGCAGTATTTT. Amino acids: CASSLGSSGGYTQYF.

This CDR3 is CASTTFWGRNTNYGYTF. CDR3 DNA: TGTGCCAGCACCACTTTTTGGGGCAGGAACACTAACTATGGCTACACCTTC. This sequence joins TRBV7-2 and TRBJ1-2; TRBD1 is a possible D gene (5 bases). V lost 7 bases and J lost 0, with 21 bases in between. The CDR3 has 17 amino acids. CDR1 and CDR2 (germline): SGHTA, FQGNSA. The variable domain in full, completed from reference TRBV7-2 and TRBJ1-2, reads GAGVSQSPSNKVTEKGKDVELRCDPISGHTALYWYRQSLGQGLEFLIYFQGNSAPDKSGLPSDRFSAERTGGSVSTLTIQRTQQEDSAVYLCASTTFWGRNTNYGYTFGSGTRLTVV.

This chain joins TRBV27 and TRBJ2-2, with D maybe TRBD2 (5 bases). CDR3 length equals 15 residues. V lost 3 bases, J lost 4 bases, and 12 bases lay in between. CDR1 MNHEY and CDR2 SMNVEV come from the germline V gene (reference sequence). DNA for the CDR3: TGTGCCAGCAGTTTTGAGGGCTTCGGCACCGGGGAGCTGTTTTTT. It yields the protein CASSFEGFGTGELFF.

V usage is TRBV6-6 and J usage is TRBJ1-1; 8 nucleotides agree with TRBD1. The CDR3 runs to 13 residues. Germline CDR1 is MNHNY and CDR2 is SVGAGI (reference sequence). V shed 4 bases and J 4 bases; nucleotides not matched to a gene: 2. The CDR3 protein is CASSFTGGTEAFF. In DNA, the CDR3 is TGTGCCAGCAGTTTCACAGGGGGCACTGAAGCTTTCTTT.

In this sample, this clone turned up a few times. CDR3 sequence (DNA): TGTGCCAGCAGCCAGATCGAACGCGATCGGGTTAATGAAAAACTGTTTTTT. This sequence encodes CASSQIERDRVNEKLFF. The chain carries TRBV27 and TRBJ1-4, with D unresolved. CDR3 size: 17 residues. The V gene lost 6 bases and the J gene lost 4 bases, with 21 bases spanning the gap. Looked up from germline, CDR1 is MNHEY and CDR2 is SMNVEV (reference sequence).